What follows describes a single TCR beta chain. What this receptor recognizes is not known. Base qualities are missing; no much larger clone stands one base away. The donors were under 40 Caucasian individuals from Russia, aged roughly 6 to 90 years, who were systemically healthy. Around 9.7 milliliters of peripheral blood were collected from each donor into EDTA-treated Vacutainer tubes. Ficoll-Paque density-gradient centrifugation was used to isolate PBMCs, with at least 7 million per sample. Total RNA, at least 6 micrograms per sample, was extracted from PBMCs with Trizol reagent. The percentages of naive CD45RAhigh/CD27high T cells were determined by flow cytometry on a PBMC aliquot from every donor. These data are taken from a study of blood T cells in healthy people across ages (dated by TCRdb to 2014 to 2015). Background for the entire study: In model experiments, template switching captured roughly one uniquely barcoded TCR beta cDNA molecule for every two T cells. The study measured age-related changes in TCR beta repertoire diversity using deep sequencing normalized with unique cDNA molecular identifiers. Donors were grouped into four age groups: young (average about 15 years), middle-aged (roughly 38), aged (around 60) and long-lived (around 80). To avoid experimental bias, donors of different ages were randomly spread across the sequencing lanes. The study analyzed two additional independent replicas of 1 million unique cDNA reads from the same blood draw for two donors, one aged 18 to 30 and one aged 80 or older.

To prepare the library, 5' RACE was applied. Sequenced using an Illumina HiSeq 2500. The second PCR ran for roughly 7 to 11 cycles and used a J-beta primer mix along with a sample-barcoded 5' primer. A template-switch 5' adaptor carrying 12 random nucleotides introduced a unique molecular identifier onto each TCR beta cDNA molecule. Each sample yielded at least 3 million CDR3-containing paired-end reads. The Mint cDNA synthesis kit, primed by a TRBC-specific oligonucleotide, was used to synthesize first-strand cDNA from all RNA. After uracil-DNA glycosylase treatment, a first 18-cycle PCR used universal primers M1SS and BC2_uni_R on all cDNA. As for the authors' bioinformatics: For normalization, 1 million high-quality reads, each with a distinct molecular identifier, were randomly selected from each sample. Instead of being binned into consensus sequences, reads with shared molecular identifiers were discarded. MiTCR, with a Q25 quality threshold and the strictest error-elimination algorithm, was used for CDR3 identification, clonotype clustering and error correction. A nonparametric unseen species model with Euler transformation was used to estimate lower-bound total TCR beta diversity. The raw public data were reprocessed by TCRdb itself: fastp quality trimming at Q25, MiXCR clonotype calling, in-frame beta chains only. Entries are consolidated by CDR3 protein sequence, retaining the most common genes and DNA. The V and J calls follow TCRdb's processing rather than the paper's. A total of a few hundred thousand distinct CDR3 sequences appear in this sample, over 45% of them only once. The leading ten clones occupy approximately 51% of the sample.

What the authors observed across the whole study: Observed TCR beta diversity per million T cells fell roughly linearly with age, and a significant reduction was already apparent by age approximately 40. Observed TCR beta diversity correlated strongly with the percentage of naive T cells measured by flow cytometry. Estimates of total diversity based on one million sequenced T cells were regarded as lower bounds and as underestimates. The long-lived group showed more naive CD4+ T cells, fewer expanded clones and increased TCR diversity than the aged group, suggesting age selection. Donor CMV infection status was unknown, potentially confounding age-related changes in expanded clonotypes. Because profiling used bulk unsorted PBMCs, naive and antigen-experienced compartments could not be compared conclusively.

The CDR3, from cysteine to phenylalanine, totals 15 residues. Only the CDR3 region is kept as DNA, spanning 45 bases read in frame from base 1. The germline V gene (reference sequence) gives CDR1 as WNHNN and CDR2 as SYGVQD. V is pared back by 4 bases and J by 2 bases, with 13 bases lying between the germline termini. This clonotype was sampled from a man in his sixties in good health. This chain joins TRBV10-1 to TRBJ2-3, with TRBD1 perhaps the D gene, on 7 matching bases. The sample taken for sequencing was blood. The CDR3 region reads CASSGGDSLTDTQYF. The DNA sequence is TGCGCCAGCAGTGGGGGGGACAGCCTCACAGATACGCAGTATTTT.